The rows below give T cell receptor beta chains drawn from one sample of a study of T-cell memory formation after mild COVID-19. TCRdb ran MiXCR on the 5' RACE reads and lists one entry per CDR3 protein. The data show about 390,000 distinct CDR3 sequences, more than 15% seen once. The sample consisted of PBMCs or a T cell subset sorted from them (not recorded which). These receptors all stem from a man aged 18 to 35 who had mild COVID-19 (a few samples of this study predate the infection). Cell type and time point are not known. Both conserved end residues are part of each CDR3. Each record gives: J gene, D gene, V gene, clone size, CDR3 DNA, CDR3 protein. D genes are given only for firm matches. Clone size is shown for a subset of rows, as once, few, many or a class of expanded clone.

TRBJ2-3 | TRBD1 | TRBV10-1 | . | TGCGCCAGCAGCCCGGGACAGTTAACAGATACGCAGTATTTT | CASSPGQLTDTQYF
TRBJ2-3 | . | TRBV5-8 | few | TGTGCCAGCAGCTTGGGAGTGAAGCAGTATTTT | CASSLGVKQYF
TRBJ1-6 | . | TRBV10-2 | few | TGCGCCAGCAGTGCTGACAGTCTCACCCTCCACTTT | CASSADSLTLHF
TRBJ2-5 | TRBD1 | TRBV5-1 | few | TGCGCCAGTAACAGGGGTTTCCAAGAGACCCAGTACTTC | CASNRGFQETQYF
TRBJ2-2 | . | TRBV11-2 | . | TGTGCCAGCAGCTACCACACCGGGGAGCTGTTTTTT | CASSYHTGELFF
TRBJ2-1 | . | TRBV10-2 | . | TGCGCCAGCCAGGGAGATGAGCAGTTCTTC | CASQGDEQFF
TRBJ1-1 | . | TRBV6-6 | few | TGTGCCAGCACTAATGAGGGAGGCGCTGAAGCTTTCTTT | CASTNEGGAEAFF
TRBJ1-2 | . | TRBV2 | . | TGTGCCAGCAGTACCGGACAGCTTTATGGCTACACCTTC | CASSTGQLYGYTF
TRBJ1-1 | . | TRBV20-1 | . | TGCAGTGCTAGAGCGGGACACATGAACACTGAAGCTTTCTTT | CSARAGHMNTEAFF
TRBJ2-1 | TRBD2 | TRBV19 | . | TGTGCCAGTAGTACCTTCACTGGGGAGGGGCTTCACAATGAGCAGTTCTTC | CASSTFTGEGLHNEQFF
TRBJ1-2 | . | TRBV12-3/TRBV12-4 | . | TGTGCCAGCCGACGTTCAACATTTCGGCTGGTGCATTATGGCTATGGCTACACCTTC | CASRRSTFRLVHYGYGYTF
TRBJ1-1 | TRBD1 | TRBV11-2 | . | TGTGCCAGCAGCGAAGACAGGGCCAGCACTGAAGCTTTCTTT | CASSEDRASTEAFF
TRBJ2-7 | . | TRBV15 | . | TGTGCCACCAGCCCCACGACGGCCTCCTACGAGCAGTACTTC | CATSPTTASYEQYF
TRBJ1-1 | TRBD1 | TRBV3-1 | . | TGTGCCAGCAGCCTACCGGGACAGGAGACTGAAGCTTTCTTT | CASSLPGQETEAFF